These 26 T cell receptor beta chains share one sample of origin, sequenced in a study of T cell responses to AZD1222 COVID-19 vaccine. Produced via immunoSEQ multiplex PCR; TCRdb's table is partial and in-frame only. The sample lists 90,000 to 100,000 clones, 84% occurring once. Sequenced here: peripheral blood, sampled 28 days after the second AZD1222 dose. The receptors here all came from an adult who received the AZD1222 COVID-19 vaccine.

This clone came up a few times. The rearrangement joins TRBV24-1 to TRBJ2-3; the D is unclear. The CDR3 runs 12 residues. V lost 1 base, J lost 7 bases, and 5 bases lay in between. Per the germline V gene, CDR1 is KGHDR and CDR2 is SFDVKD. In DNA form, the CDR3 reads TGTGCCACCAGTGATTTCGGAAATACGCAGTATTTT. Encoded protein: CATSDFGNTQYF.

The chain couples TRBV11-3 to TRBJ2-5; D remains ambiguous. Germline V gene data show CDR1 as SGHNT and CDR2 as YENEEA. The CDR3 loop spans 14 amino acids. Trimming took 3 bases from V and 7 from J, leaving 15 bases between them. CDR3 sequence: CASSFSSWFGTQYF. DNA of the CDR3: TGTGCCAGCAGCTTCTCAAGCTGGTTCGGGACCCAGTACTTC.

The chain links TRBV5-1 to TRBJ2-1, with TRBD2 identical over 10 bases. Germline assignment: CDR1 SGHRS and CDR2 YFSETQ. V lost 0 bases, J lost 0 bases, and 6 bases stayed unmatched. CDR3 size: 18 residues. The CDR3 DNA follows: TGCGCCAGCAGCTTGGAGGGACTAGCGTTCGGCTCCTACAATGAGCAGTTCTTC. Translating gives CASSLEGLAFGSYNEQFF.

The V call is TRBV7-9, the J call TRBJ2-3, with 8 bases that match TRBD2. From germline, CDR1 is SEHNR and CDR2 FQNEAQ (reference sequence). This CDR3 has 16 amino acids. Trimming cost V 6 bases and J 2 bases; bases outside gene matches: 10. The CDR3 DNA reads TGTGCCAGCAGTATCCCAGGAGCGGGAGTCACAGATACGCAGTATTTT. It codes for CASSIPGAGVTDTQYF.

The chain carries TRBV18 and TRBJ1-1; 8 nucleotides match TRBD1. CDR3 length: 11 amino acids. Looked up from germline, CDR1 is KGHSH and CDR2 is LQKENI. V lost 2 bases and J lost 13; bases outside the gene matches: 3. This chain's CDR3 is CASSPRDRFFF. DNA of the CDR3: TGTGCCAGCTCACCAAGGGACAGGTTTTTCTTT.

The chain has TRBV24-1 and TRBJ1-2; the D is unclear. CDR3 length equals 12 residues. The ends were cut back, 4 bases at V and 4 bases at J, with 6 bases in the middle. CDR1 KGHDR and CDR2 SFDVKD come from the germline V gene. The DNA of the CDR3 is TGTGCCACCAGTGAAGAGGGCTATGGCTACACCTTC. Protein: CATSEEGYGYTF.

CDR3 in DNA: TGTGCCAGCTCACCAGTCGGGACAGGGTTAAACTATGGCTACACCTTC. Translated, it gives CASSPVGTGLNYGYTF. J is TRBJ1-2 and V is TRBV18; 9 bases map to TRBD1. The ends lost 2 bases at V and 2 bases at J; junction bases unmatched: 6. This CDR3 is 16 amino acids long. The germline V gene encodes CDR1 KGHSH and CDR2 LQKENI.

The chain couples TRBV6-5 to TRBJ1-3; a weak D match, TRBD1 (5 bases). CDR1 MNHEY and CDR2 SVGAGI come from the germline V gene. The CDR3 length is 15 residues. Trimming removed 0 bases from V and 4 bases from J, with 10 bases in between. This chain's CDR3 is CASSYSVGRGNTIYF. The CDR3 DNA sequence: TGTGCCAGCAGTTACTCTGTGGGACGAGGAAACACCATATATTTT.

The chain has TRBV6-5 and TRBJ1-1, with a tentative D call TRBD1 (6 bases). The CDR3 runs 13 residues. Trimming removed 8 bases from V and 0 bases from J, with 10 bases in between. CDR1 MNHEY and CDR2 SVGAGI come from the germline V gene. CDR3 bases: TGTGCCAGCGCCGACAGGCTGAACACTGAAGCTTTCTTT. It is translated as CASADRLNTEAFF.

The V and J genes are TRBV5-6 and TRBJ1-4; D may be TRBD1 (5 bases). V was clipped by 2 bases and J by 4 bases, with 15 bases between them. The CDR3 covers 16 residues. The V gene's germline CDR1 is SGHDT and CDR2 YYEEEE. CDR3 DNA sequence: TGTGCCAGCAGCTTTTGGGGGGTTCTGGGTAATGAAAAACTGTTTTTT. Residues: CASSFWGVLGNEKLFF.

The genes are TRBV19 and TRBJ2-1, with no clear D. This CDR3 has 15 residues. With 3 bases removed from V and 0 bases from J, the gap between germline ends came to 9 bases. Germline V gene data show CDR1 as LNHDA and CDR2 as SQIVND (reference sequence). DNA for the CDR3: TGTGCCAGTAGTATTCCGGGCAACTCCTACAATGAGCAGTTCTTC. Protein product: CASSIPGNSYNEQFF.

The chain links TRBV6-5 to TRBJ1-2; no definite D call. V lost 10 bases and J lost 2, with 11 bases in between. The CDR3 is 12 amino acids. Per germline, CDR1 MNHEY and CDR2 SVGAGI. The CDR3 DNA is TGTGCCACTAGAGGGTCAAACTATGGCTACACCTTC. It specifies CATRGSNYGYTF.

The chain recombines TRBV7-3 with TRBJ1-2; tentatively, D is TRBD1 (6 bases). This CDR3 region has 13 residues. With 8 bases removed from V and 7 bases from J, the gap between germline ends came to 17 bases. Germline values: CDR1 SGHTA, CDR2 FQGTGA. The CDR3 loop is CASSQGEGAGYTF. The CDR3 DNA follows: TGTGCCAGCTCACAGGGAGAGGGAGCTGGCTACACCTTC.

The genes are TRBV6-5 and TRBJ1-2, with D hard to call. The CDR3 is 14 amino acids. Germline V gene data show CDR1 as MNHEY and CDR2 as SVGAGI. The V and J ends lost 4 bases and 8 bases respectively, with 17 bases between them. CDR3 bases: TGTGCCAGCAGTTCTTACGTAGGATCAGGAGGCTACACCTTC. Encoded protein: CASSSYVGSGGYTF.

V gene TRBV5-1 combines with J gene TRBJ2-7; no clear D gene. The germline V gene has CDR1 SGHRS and CDR2 YFSETQ. The V end lost 4 bases, the J end lost 1 base, and 9 bases lay between the germline ends. The CDR3 is 13 residues long. The CDR3 sequence: CASSPGRSYEQYF. For the CDR3, the DNA is TGCGCCAGCAGCCCGGGTCGGTCCTACGAGCAGTACTTC.

The chain joins TRBV6-5 to TRBJ1-2; TRBD1 might be the D (5 bases). Trimming took off 6 bases at V and 2 bases at J, with 10 bases between the two ends. CDR1 and CDR2 (germline): MNHEY, SVGAGI. The CDR3 contains 13 residues. This chain's CDR3 is CASRGRVNYGYTF. Here the CDR3 DNA reads TGTGCCAGCAGGGGGCGCGTCAACTATGGCTACACCTTC.

The genes are TRBV11-3 and TRBJ1-1; no clear D gene. This CDR3 has 13 residues. V dropped 2 bases and J dropped 3 bases, with 7 bases sitting between them. Germline CDR1 and CDR2: SGHNT and YENEEA. For the CDR3, the DNA is TGTGCCAGCAGCTTAAGTCACGACACTGAAGCTTTCTTT. Amino acid sequence: CASSLSHDTEAFF.

The chain recombines TRBV18 with TRBJ2-1; 7 nucleotides line up with TRBD1. Per germline, CDR1 KGHSH and CDR2 LQKENI. The CDR3 is made up of 15 amino acids. The V segment lost 2 bases and the J segment 1 base; nucleotides outside the gene matches: 2. CDR3 loop: CASSPGQDSYNEQFF. The DNA for the CDR3 is TGTGCCAGCTCACCAGGACAGGATTCCTACAATGAGCAGTTCTTC.

The chain recombines TRBV9 with TRBJ1-5; maybe TRBD1 (6 bases). V lost 2 bases, J lost 6 bases, and 9 bases lay in between. CDR1 is SGDLS, CDR2 YYNGEE, per germline. This CDR3 comprises 13 residues. The CDR3 nucleotides are TGTGCCAGCAGCGTCGAAGGGGGTCAGCCCCAGCATTTT. Its translation: CASSVEGGQPQHF.

This chain joins TRBV18 and TRBJ1-2, with D unclear. CDR1 is KGHSH and CDR2 is LQKENI in the germline V gene. Deletions cut 2 bases from V and 8 bases from J, with 18 bases between. The CDR3 spans 15 residues. The CDR3 protein is CASSPVGVEKGGYTF. In DNA form, the CDR3 reads TGTGCCAGCTCACCAGTGGGAGTAGAGAAAGGCGGCTACACCTTC.

The gene calls are TRBV25-1 and TRBJ1-2, with D perhaps matching TRBD1 (5 bases). This CDR3 has 15 amino acids. Germline CDR1 and CDR2: MGHDK and SYGVNS. With 5 bases removed from V and 4 bases from J, the gap between germline ends came to 17 bases. The CDR3 loop is CASSTTGGLSYGYTF. The CDR3, as DNA: TGTGCCAGCAGTACAACAGGTGGTCTCTCCTATGGCTACACCTTC.

The chain joins TRBV7-3 to TRBJ2-5; TRBD2 agrees at 8 bases. CDR3 length: 13 amino acids. From germline, CDR1 is SGHTA and CDR2 FQGTGA. The V and J ends lost 4 bases and 5 bases, in that order; junction bases with no gene match: 3. In DNA, the CDR3 is TGTGCCAGCAGCTCCGGGACTAGGGAGACCCAGTACTTC. Amino acid sequence: CASSSGTRETQYF.

This chain uses TRBV7-6 with TRBJ1-1; the D gene is possibly TRBD1 (5 bases). Looked up from germline, CDR1 is SGHVS and CDR2 is FNYEAQ. CDR3 length: 16 amino acids. Between the trimmed V and J ends, which lost 8 bases and 1 base, there was a span of 20 bases. CDR3 bases: TGTGCCAGCGGGCCGGGACGCACTAAGGGGAACACTGAAGCTTTCTTT. Translation gives CASGPGRTKGNTEAFF. Variable domain in full (rest from reference TRBV7-6 and TRBJ1-1): GAGVSQSPRYKVTKRGQDVALRCDPISGHVSLYWYRQALGQGPEFLTYFNYEAQQDKSGLPNDRFSAERPEGSISTLTIQRTEQRDSAMYRCASGPGRTKGNTEAFFGQGTRLTVV.

The V and J genes are TRBV5-1 and TRBJ2-5, with D perhaps matching TRBD1 (6 bases). V gave up 0 bases and J gave up 2 bases, with 14 bases separating them. From germline, CDR1 is SGHRS and CDR2 YFSETQ. The CDR3 has 16 amino acids. The CDR3 DNA sequence: TGCGCCAGCAGCTTGGGATCTACAGGGTATCAAGAGACCCAGTACTTC. Its translation is CASSLGSTGYQETQYF.

The chain is built from TRBV6-5 and TRBJ2-2, with 7 bases that match TRBD1. Germline CDR1 and CDR2: MNHEY and SVGAGI. V was clipped by 5 bases and J by 6 bases; unmatched bases: 6. This CDR3 contains 14 residues. CDR3 bases: TGTGCCAGCAGTCCTCGGGACAGAGCCGGGGAGCTGTTTTTT. It is translated as CASSPRDRAGELFF.

This clone was seen a few times. V and J are TRBV19 and TRBJ1-6; 7 positions match TRBD1. CDR1 LNHDA and CDR2 SQIVND come from the germline V gene (reference sequence). This CDR3 contains 15 residues. Trimming removed 5 bases from V and 5 bases from J; junction bases left unmatched: 6. The chain's CDR3 is CASSAGGTNNSPLHF. CDR3 sequence (DNA): TGTGCCAGTAGTGCAGGGGGAACGAATAATTCACCCCTCCACTTT. The entire variable domain, with the rest obtained from reference TRBV19 and TRBJ1-6, is as follows: DGGITQSPKYLFRKEGQNVTLSCEQNLNHDAMYWYRQDPGQGLRLIYYSQIVNDFQKGDIAEGYSVSREKKESFPLTVTSAQKNPTAFYLCASSAGGTNNSPLHFGNGTRLTVT.